The next 31 T cell receptor beta chains were all read from a single sample in a study of cytotoxic CD8 clonotypes in ibrutinib-treated CLL. Produced via immunoSEQ multiplex PCR; TCRdb's table is partial and in-frame only. Among around 42,000 clones listed, approximately 65% were seen once. The input for sequencing was PBMCs, taken after 24 months of ibrutinib treatment. Every receptor here comes from a human donor with chronic lymphocytic leukemia.

The CDR3 sequence: CASSVDRTGLAGEKFF. The DNA for the CDR3 is TGTGCCAGCAGCGTAGATCGGACAGGACTAGCGGGAGAAAAGTTCTTC. The V call is TRBV9, the J call TRBJ2-1; 13 bases agree with TRBD2. The trim removed 0 bases at V and 14 bases at J, leaving 11 bases unmatched. This CDR3 contains 16 residues. CDR1 and CDR2 (germline): SGDLS, YYNGEE. The full variable domain, its missing parts supplied by reference TRBV9 and TRBJ2-1, is DSGVTQTPKHLITATGQRVTLRCSPRSGDLSVYWYQQSLDQGLQFLIQYYNGEERAKGNILERFSAQQFPDLHSELNLSSLELGDSALYFCASSVDRTGLAGEKFFGPGTRLTVL.

V and J are TRBV11-2 and TRBJ2-7; D gene uncertain. This CDR3 is 13 amino acids long. Germline V gene sequence: CDR1 SGHAT, CDR2 FQNNGV. V lost 1 base and J lost 2, with 6 bases in between. As DNA, the CDR3 is TGTGCCAGCAGCTTAGCAACAACCTACGAGCAGTACTTC. This gives the protein CASSLATTYEQYF.

The rearrangement links TRBV4-1 to TRBJ2-7; TRBD1 matches at 7 bases. Unmatched junction bases numbered 7, after V lost 3 bases and J lost 2 bases. This CDR3 contains 15 residues. The germline V gene encodes CDR1 MGHRA and CDR2 YSYEKL. The CDR3 protein is CASSHLWDSTYEQYF. As DNA, the CDR3 is TGCGCCAGCAGCCATTTGTGGGACAGTACCTACGAGCAGTACTTC.

This clone was detected only a few times. For the CDR3, the DNA is TGTGCCAGTAAATCAGGGGCAAACACTGAAGCTTTCTTT. Protein product: CASKSGANTEAFF. The V call is TRBV19, the J call TRBJ1-1, with D possibly TRBD1 on 6 matching bases. V lost 7 bases to trimming and J lost 2 bases, with 11 bases between them. This CDR3 region has 13 residues. Per the germline V gene, CDR1 is LNHDA and CDR2 is SQIVND (reference sequence).

The genes are TRBV27 and TRBJ2-7; TRBD1 agrees at 7 bases. The CDR3 spans 14 residues. From germline, CDR1 is MNHEY and CDR2 SMNVEV (reference sequence). The ends lost 3 bases at V and 8 bases at J; junction bases unmatched: 10. The CDR3 loop reads CASSFGTATGKQYF. CDR3 sequence (DNA): TGTGCCAGCAGTTTCGGGACAGCAACAGGGAAGCAGTACTTC.

This clone was detected only a few times. The chain has TRBV4-1 and TRBJ1-5, with no clear D. The CDR3 is 15 amino acids. CDR1 is MGHRA and CDR2 is YSYEKL in the germline V gene. Trimming left V 0 bases short and J 6 bases short, with 12 bases between. CDR3 sequence: CASSQDLSIFQPQHF. The CDR3 DNA reads as TGCGCCAGCAGCCAAGATCTCTCGATATTTCAGCCCCAGCATTTT.

The CDR3 DNA sequence: TGTGCCAGCAGGGGACAACTTTATAGCAATCAGCCCCAGCATTTT. Amino acid sequence: CASRGQLYSNQPQHF. V and J are TRBV2 and TRBJ1-5; maybe TRBD1 (6 bases). The CDR3 is 15 residues long. The V and J ends lost 6 bases and 0 bases respectively, with 12 bases between them. CDR1 SNHLY and CDR2 FYNNEI come from the germline V gene.

The table lists this clone with a count of one. The V and J genes are TRBV9 and TRBJ1-1, with a weak D call TRBD1 (5 bases). CDR3 length equals 16 residues. Trimming left V 3 bases short and J 4 bases short, with 19 bases between. Germline CDR1 and CDR2: SGDLS and YYNGEE. The CDR3 protein is CASSGTIGTFGTEAFF. CDR3 coding DNA: TGTGCCAGCAGCGGCACAATCGGGACTTTCGGCACTGAAGCTTTCTTT.

This chain links TRBV5-1 with TRBJ1-2; the D is unclear. V shed 0 bases and J shed 4 bases, with 7 bases lying between them. Per the germline V gene, CDR1 is SGHRS and CDR2 is YFSETQ. The CDR3 length is 13 residues. As DNA, the CDR3 is TGCGCCAGCAGCTTGGGGCAGGTCTATGGCTACACCTTC. This translates into CASSLGQVYGYTF.

This chain uses TRBV27 with TRBJ2-2; TRBD2 agrees at 9 bases. This CDR3 region has 16 residues. Germline CDR1 reads MNHEY; CDR2 reads SMNVEV (reference sequence). J gave up 0 bases and V 5 bases, and 4 bases lay outside the gene matches. Here the CDR3 DNA reads TGTGCCAGCAGTATTAGCGGGGGAGCGAACACCGGGGAGCTGTTTTTT. Translated, it gives CASSISGGANTGELFF.

This clone was seen many times. The chain recombines TRBV7-6 with TRBJ2-1, with TRBD2 matching over 9 bases. With V trimmed by 0 bases and J by 6 bases, 6 bases remained unmatched. Germline CDR1 SGHVS, CDR2 FNYEAQ. This CDR3 spans 16 amino acids. The CDR3 sequence is CASSLAPSGNTNEQFF. DNA for the CDR3: TGTGCCAGCAGCTTAGCCCCTAGCGGGAACACCAATGAGCAGTTCTTC.

This clone was counted once. The CDR3 region has the DNA TGTGCCAGCTCACCTTTAACAGAGCAGTACTTC. Its translation is CASSPLTEQYF. J is TRBJ2-7 and V is TRBV18, with unresolved D. There are 11 residues in the CDR3. V was trimmed by 3 bases and J by 7 bases, leaving 7 bases between them. Germline V gene data show CDR1 as KGHSH and CDR2 as LQKENI.

The V call is TRBV18, the J call TRBJ2-3; a possible D gene is TRBD2 (5 bases). This CDR3 has 17 residues. Germline V gene sequence: CDR1 KGHSH, CDR2 LQKENI. Trimming took 3 bases from V and 2 from J, leaving 18 bases between them. CDR3 nucleotides: TGTGCCAGCTCACCCGGGCCAAGCGGCCCCTACACAGATACGCAGTATTTT. Translation: CASSPGPSGPYTDTQYF.

This clone occurred a few times. This sequence joins TRBV6-5 and TRBJ2-1; a possible D gene is TRBD2 (5 bases). V was pared by 0 bases and J by 5 bases, with 8 bases between. The CDR3 covers 14 residues. Per the germline V gene, CDR1 is MNHEY and CDR2 is SVGAGI. CDR3 sequence reads: CASSYSTTNNEQFF. The CDR3 nucleotides are TGTGCCAGCAGTTACTCGACTACTAACAATGAGCAGTTCTTC.

The chain employs TRBV6-5 and TRBJ1-1, with no clear D. CDR1 and CDR2 from the germline V gene are MNHEY and SVGAGI. The length of the CDR3 is 13 residues. V was shortened by 7 bases and J by 5 bases, with 14 bases between the two germline ends. The CDR3 protein is CASITPLKTEAFF. CDR3 coding DNA: TGTGCCAGCATCACCCCCCTCAAGACTGAAGCTTTCTTT.

The chain joins TRBV7-9 to TRBJ1-3; no definite D call. V lost 2 bases and J lost 0, with 8 bases in between. The CDR3 spans 15 residues. Germline-derived CDR1 and CDR2 are SEHNR and FQNEAQ (reference sequence). The CDR3 protein is CASSLQVPSGNTIYF. CDR3 nucleotide sequence: TGTGCCAGCAGCTTACAGGTGCCCTCTGGAAACACCATATATTTT.

The rearrangement uses TRBV5-1 and TRBJ2-6, with D possibly TRBD1 on 5 matching bases. This CDR3 is built from 15 residues. CDR1 and CDR2 from the germline V gene are SGHRS and YFSETQ. V gave up 4 bases and J gave up 2 bases, with 10 bases separating them. This CDR3 reads CASSVQGAGANVLTF. CDR3 DNA: TGCGCCAGCAGCGTTCAGGGTGCTGGGGCCAACGTCCTGACTTTC.

In nucleotides, the CDR3 is TGTGCCAGCATCCCGCCGGGACAGGGCTACAATGAGCAGTTCTTC. It translates to CASIPPGQGYNEQFF. V and J are TRBV6-6 and TRBJ2-1; 9 bases fit TRBD1. Germline CDR1 is MNHNY and CDR2 is SVGAGI (reference sequence). Germline trimming cut 7 bases from V and 3 bases from J; bases unmatched to any gene: 7. The CDR3 is made up of 15 amino acids.

The genes are TRBV7-2 and TRBJ2-7, with TRBD2 matching over 10 bases. CDR1 SGHTA and CDR2 FQGNSA come from the germline V gene. The CDR3 loop spans 15 amino acids. Germline trimming cut 0 bases from V and 6 bases from J; bases unmatched to any gene: 5. CDR3 residues: CASSLALAGAGEQYF. The CDR3, as DNA: TGTGCCAGCAGCTTAGCGCTAGCGGGAGCTGGCGAGCAGTACTTC.

The rearrangement joins TRBV6-6 to TRBJ1-2; D perhaps matches TRBD1 (5 bases). CDR1 MNHNY and CDR2 SVGAGI come from the germline V gene (reference sequence). Trimming stripped 0 bases from V and 5 bases from J, with 16 bases between. The CDR3 is 16 amino acids. The CDR3 region is CASSYSKTLKGYGYTF. The CDR3 DNA sequence: TGTGCCAGCAGTTACTCGAAGACCCTTAAGGGGTATGGCTACACCTTC.

This chain links TRBV5-1 with TRBJ1-1, with a tentative D call TRBD1 (5 bases). The CDR3 consists of 15 residues. The germline V gene encodes CDR1 SGHRS and CDR2 YFSETQ. V lost 3 bases to trimming and J lost 6 bases, with 18 bases between them. For the CDR3, the DNA is TGCGCCAGCAGCTCCGCTACCGGGACGGCGGCTGAAGCTTTCTTT. As protein: CASSSATGTAAEAFF.

CDR3 protein: CASSSAQAPRAFF. The CDR3 region has the DNA TGTGCCAGTAGTTCAGCGCAGGCCCCTCGTGCTTTCTTT. The chain joins TRBV19 to TRBJ1-1; D ambiguous. V lost 5 bases and J lost 11, with 18 bases in between. The CDR3 is 13 amino acids. Germline V lookup: CDR1 LNHDA, CDR2 SQIVND (reference sequence).

The CDR3 coding sequence is TGTGCCAGCAGCCCTACTAGCCATTCGAACACCGGGGAGCTGTTTTTT. It is translated as CASSPTSHSNTGELFF. This chain uses TRBV9 with TRBJ2-2; a weak D match, TRBD2 (6 bases). Per germline, CDR1 SGDLS and CDR2 YYNGEE. The length of the CDR3 is 16 residues. V shed 4 bases and J shed 0 bases, with 13 bases lying between them.

This clone was seen only a few times. The chain uses TRBV28 and TRBJ1-4, with D possibly being TRBD1 (5 bases). CDR3 length: 13 amino acids. Per germline, CDR1 MDHEN and CDR2 SYDVKM. The germline V and J ends were trimmed by 6 bases and 8 bases, with 13 bases remaining between them. The chain's CDR3 is CASSGTSYEKLFF. The DNA for the CDR3 is TGTGCCAGCAGCGGGACTTCGTACGAAAAACTGTTTTTT.

This chain connects TRBV7-2 to TRBJ2-3; TRBD2 aligns across 7 bases. With 2 bases clipped from V and 6 bases from J, the junction kept 8 bases outside the gene matches. The CDR3 runs 15 residues. The germline V gene has CDR1 SGHTA and CDR2 FQGNSA. The CDR3 loop reads CASSLSAGARDTQYF. The CDR3 nucleotides read TGTGCCAGCAGCTTATCGGCGGGAGCTCGGGATACGCAGTATTTT.

The chain has TRBV19 and TRBJ1-1, with 11 bases that match TRBD1. Looked up from germline, CDR1 is LNHDA and CDR2 is SQIVND (reference sequence). The CDR3 spans 17 residues. The trim removed 4 bases at V and 2 bases at J, leaving 9 bases unmatched. The CDR3 is CASSRHFGQGANTEAFF. The CDR3 coding sequence is TGTGCCAGTAGTAGGCACTTCGGACAGGGGGCTAACACTGAAGCTTTCTTT.

This rearrangement joins TRBV29-1 to TRBJ2-7; no clear D gene. This CDR3 contains 14 residues. V was cut by 4 bases and J by 3 bases, with 16 bases left in between. Germline V CDR1 and CDR2: SQVTM, ANQGSEA. CDR3 DNA sequence: TGCAGCGTTGGGGGTGTTCCCCAGAGCTACGAGCAGTACTTC. As protein: CSVGGVPQSYEQYF.

This chain links TRBV21-1 with TRBJ1-1. TRBV21-1 is given as a pseudogene. CDR3 size: 14 residues. CDR3 sequence reads: CASLPRDRETEAFF. For the CDR3, the DNA is TGTGCCAGCCTCCCAAGGGACCGCGAGACTGAAGCTTTCTTT.

The rearrangement links TRBV10-3 to TRBJ2-1; D unresolved. CDR1 and CDR2 (germline): ENHRY, SYGVKD. V shed 6 bases and J shed 10 bases, with 4 bases lying between them. This CDR3 contains 9 residues. CDR3 residues: CAIRGEQFF. The CDR3 DNA is TGTGCCATCAGAGGGGAGCAGTTCTTC.

This clone showed up just a few times. V is TRBV5-1 and J is TRBJ2-5; D is perhaps TRBD2 (5 bases). Germline-derived CDR1 and CDR2 are SGHRS and YFSETQ. The V end was cut by 0 bases, the J end by 3 bases, with 12 bases between. This CDR3 region has 15 residues. DNA for the CDR3: TGCGCCAGCAGCTTGGGTGGGGAGCTGGAAGAGACCCAGTACTTC. It is translated as CASSLGGELEETQYF.

The V gene is TRBV7-3, the J gene TRBJ2-4; TRBD2 is a possible D gene (6 bases). The V gene's germline CDR1 is SGHTA and CDR2 FQGTGA. V was pared by 4 bases and J by 8 bases, with 15 bases between. This CDR3 has 14 amino acids. The DNA of the CDR3 is TGTGCCAGCAGCTCCGGACGGCCGGGGGACATTCAGTACTTC. Amino acids: CASSSGRPGDIQYF.